Sequencing of this T cell receptor beta chain was carried out in a study of blood T cells in healthy people across ages. Extraction yielded at least 6 micrograms of total RNA per sample. The V gene lost 1 base and the J gene lost 11 bases, with 12 bases spanning the gap. Per germline, CDR1 SGHRS and CDR2 YFSETQ. The CDR3 runs 12 residues. Ten or more counts support this clonotype. Its antigen is not known. A much more abundant neighbour one base away suggests this may be a read error. Next came a second PCR, run for about 7 to 12 cycles, which used a sample-barcoded 5' primer along with a J-beta primer mix. Each cDNA was tagged by a template-switch adaptor containing 12 random nucleotides. In TCRdb, the 5' RACE reads were re-called with MiXCR into one record per CDR3 protein. Of hundreds of thousands of distinct CDR3 sequences listed, under 65% are singletons. Findings and caveats of the study: More naive CD4+ cells and higher diversity marked long-lived donors relative to aged donors. Possibly confounding the expanded clonotype changes was the fact that donor CMV status was unknown.

The sequencing sample was made of blood. The chain couples TRBV5-1 to TRBJ2-5; D gene ambiguous. The sequence was obtained from a woman of 80 years or more in good health. In DNA, the CDR3 is TGCGCCAGCAGCTTGAGCCTTGATGAGCAGTACTTC. Protein: CASSLSLDEQYF.